This TCR beta chain comes out of a study of identical twins. Per the germline V gene, CDR1 is MNHNS and CDR2 is SASEGT. CDR3 size: 13 residues. Trimming pared 7 bases from V and 4 bases from J, leaving 13 bases between. TCRdb re-derived calls from the 5' RACE reads in MiXCR, one entry per CDR3 protein. The repertoire holds under 1 million distinct CDR3 sequences, with approximately 13% as singletons. This clonotype has only a few counts. These data were also filed under a second study, of yellow fever vaccine responses in identical twins.

Specimen: PBMCs. The TCR sequence derives from a woman between 18 and 29 years old in good health. The rearrangement joins TRBV6-1 to TRBJ1-2; unclear D gene. CDR3 sequence reads: CASKREAVYGYTF. CDR3 DNA: TGTGCCAGCAAACGGGAGGCGGTCTATGGCTACACCTTC.